This T cell receptor (beta chain) was retrieved from a study of cytomegalovirus exposure and HLA in healthy donors. Study-wide results and caveats: TCR beta V- and J-gene trimming was later associated with a missense DCLRE1C variant. In a later analysis, HLA-associated TCR beta chains were more clonally expanded than equally common others. It was approximately 160 TCR beta chains that were listed as cytomegalovirus-associated.

V lost 4 bases to trimming and J lost 7 bases, with 17 bases between them. This CDR3 is 14 amino acids long. From germline, CDR1 is SGHNT and CDR2 YYREEE (reference sequence). In regard to this clone: No antigen is known for it.

PCR involved 60 Vbeta and 13 Jbeta primers. Data came from immunoSEQ multiplex PCR; TCRdb stores just in-frame clones and leaves some out. The sample has roughly 130,000 clones, about 82% seen once. The V call is TRBV5-4, the J call TRBJ1-2, with D perhaps TRBD1 (6 bases). The origin of this receptor is a man aged 25 to 40 in good health and CMV-seronegative. Sequencing was performed on PBMCs. The chain's CDR3 is CASSPPGGRGGYTF. DNA for the CDR3: TGTGCCAGCAGCCCCCCCGGGGGGCGGGGTGGCTACACCTTC. Supplemented by reference TRBV5-4 and TRBJ1-2, the full variable domain reads ETGVTQSPTHLIKTRGQQVTLRCSSQSGHNTVSWYQQALGQGPQFIFQYYREEENGRGNFPPRFSGLQFPNYSSELNVNALELDDSALYLCASSPPGGRGGYTFGSGTRLTVV.